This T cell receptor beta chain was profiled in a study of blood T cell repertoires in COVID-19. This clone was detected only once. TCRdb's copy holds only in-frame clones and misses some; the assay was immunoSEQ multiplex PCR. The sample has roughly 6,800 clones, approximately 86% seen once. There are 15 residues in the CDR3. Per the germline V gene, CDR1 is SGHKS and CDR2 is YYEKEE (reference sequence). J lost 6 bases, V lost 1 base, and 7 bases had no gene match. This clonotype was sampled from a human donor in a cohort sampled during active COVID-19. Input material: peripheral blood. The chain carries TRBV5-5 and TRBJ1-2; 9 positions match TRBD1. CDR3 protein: CASSLFGQGFDGYTF. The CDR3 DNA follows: TGTGCCAGCAGCTTGTTCGGACAGGGGTTTGATGGCTACACCTTC. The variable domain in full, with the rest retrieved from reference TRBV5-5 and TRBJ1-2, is DAGVTQSPTHLIKTRGQQVTLRCSPISGHKSVSWYQQVLGQGPQFIFQYYEKEERGRGNFPDRFSARQFPNYSSELNVNALLLGDSALYLCASSLFGQGFDGYTFGSGTRLTVV.